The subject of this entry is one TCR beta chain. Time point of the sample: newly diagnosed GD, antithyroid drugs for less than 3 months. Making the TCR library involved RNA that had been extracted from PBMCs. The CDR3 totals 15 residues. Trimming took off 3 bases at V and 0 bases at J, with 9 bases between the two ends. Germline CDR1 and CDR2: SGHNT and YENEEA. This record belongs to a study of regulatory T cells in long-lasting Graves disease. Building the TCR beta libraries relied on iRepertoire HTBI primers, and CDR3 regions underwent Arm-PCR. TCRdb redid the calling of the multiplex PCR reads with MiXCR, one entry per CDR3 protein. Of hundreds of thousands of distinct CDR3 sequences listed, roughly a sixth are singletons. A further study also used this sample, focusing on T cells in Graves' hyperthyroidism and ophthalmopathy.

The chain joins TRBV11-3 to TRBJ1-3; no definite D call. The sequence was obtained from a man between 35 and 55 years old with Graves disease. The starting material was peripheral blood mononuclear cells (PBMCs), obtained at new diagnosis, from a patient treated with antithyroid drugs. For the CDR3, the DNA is TGTGCCAGCAGCTTTATGGGCAGCTCTGGAAACACCATATATTTT. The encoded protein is CASSFMGSSGNTIYF.